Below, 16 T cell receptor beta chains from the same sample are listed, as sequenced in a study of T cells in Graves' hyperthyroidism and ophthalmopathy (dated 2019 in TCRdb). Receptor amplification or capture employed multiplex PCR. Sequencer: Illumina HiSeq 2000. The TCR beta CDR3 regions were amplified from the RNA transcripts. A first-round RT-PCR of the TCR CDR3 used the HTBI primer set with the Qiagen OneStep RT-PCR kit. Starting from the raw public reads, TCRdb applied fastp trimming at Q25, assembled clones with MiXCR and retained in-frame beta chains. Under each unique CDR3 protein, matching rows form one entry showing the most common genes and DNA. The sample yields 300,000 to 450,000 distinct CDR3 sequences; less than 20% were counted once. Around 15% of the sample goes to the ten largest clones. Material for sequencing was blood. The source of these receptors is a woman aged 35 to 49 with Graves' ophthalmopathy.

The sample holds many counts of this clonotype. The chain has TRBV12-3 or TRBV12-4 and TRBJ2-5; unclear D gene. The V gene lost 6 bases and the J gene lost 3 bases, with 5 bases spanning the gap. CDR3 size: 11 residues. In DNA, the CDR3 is TGTGCCAGCAGGTTGAAAGAGACCCAGTACTTC. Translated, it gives CASRLKETQYF.

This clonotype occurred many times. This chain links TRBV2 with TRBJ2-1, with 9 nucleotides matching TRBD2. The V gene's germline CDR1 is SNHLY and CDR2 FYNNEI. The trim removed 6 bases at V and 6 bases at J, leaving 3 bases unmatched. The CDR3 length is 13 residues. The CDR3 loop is CASSGLALNEQFF. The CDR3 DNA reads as TGTGCCAGCAGCGGACTAGCGCTCAATGAGCAGTTCTTC.

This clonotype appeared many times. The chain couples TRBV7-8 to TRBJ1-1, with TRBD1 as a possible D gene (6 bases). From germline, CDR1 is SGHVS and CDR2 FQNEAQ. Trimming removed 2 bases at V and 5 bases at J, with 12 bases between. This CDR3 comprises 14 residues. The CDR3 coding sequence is TGTGCCAGCAGCTTACAGGGGCGGGAGACTGAAGCTTTCTTT. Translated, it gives CASSLQGRETEAFF.

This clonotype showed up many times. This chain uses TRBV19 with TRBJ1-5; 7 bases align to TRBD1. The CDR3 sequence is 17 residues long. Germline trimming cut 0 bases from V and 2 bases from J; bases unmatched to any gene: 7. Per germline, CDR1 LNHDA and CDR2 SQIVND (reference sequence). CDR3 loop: CASSIDRRQGGNQPQHF. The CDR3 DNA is TGTGCCAGTAGTATAGATCGAAGGCAGGGGGGCAATCAGCCCCAGCATTTT.

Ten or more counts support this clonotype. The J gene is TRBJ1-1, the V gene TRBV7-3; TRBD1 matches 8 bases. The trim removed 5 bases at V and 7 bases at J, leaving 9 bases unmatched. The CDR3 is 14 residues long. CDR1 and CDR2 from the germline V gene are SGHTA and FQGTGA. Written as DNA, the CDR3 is TGTGCCAGCAGCGCGGGACAGGATAGTGGTGAAGCTTTCTTT. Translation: CASSAGQDSGEAFF. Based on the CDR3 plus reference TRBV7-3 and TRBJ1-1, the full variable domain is GAGVSQTPSNKVTEKGKYVELRCDPISGHTALYWYRQSLGQGPEFLIYFQGTGAADDSGLPNDRFFAVRPEGSVSTLKIQRTERGDSAVYLCASSAGQDSGEAFFGQGTRLTVV.

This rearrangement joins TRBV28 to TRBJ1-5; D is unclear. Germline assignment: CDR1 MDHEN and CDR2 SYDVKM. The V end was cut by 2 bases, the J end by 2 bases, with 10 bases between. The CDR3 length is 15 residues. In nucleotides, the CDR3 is TGTGCCAGCAGTTTAGAGTGGAACGGCAATCAGCCCCAGCATTTT. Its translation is CASSLEWNGNQPQHF.

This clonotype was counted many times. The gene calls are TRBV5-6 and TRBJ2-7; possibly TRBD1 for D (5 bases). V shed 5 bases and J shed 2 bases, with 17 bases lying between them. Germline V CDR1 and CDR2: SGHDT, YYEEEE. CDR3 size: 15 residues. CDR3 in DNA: TGTGCCAGCAGTATCGGACATGCCAATCCCTACGAGCAGTACTTC. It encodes CASSIGHANPYEQYF.

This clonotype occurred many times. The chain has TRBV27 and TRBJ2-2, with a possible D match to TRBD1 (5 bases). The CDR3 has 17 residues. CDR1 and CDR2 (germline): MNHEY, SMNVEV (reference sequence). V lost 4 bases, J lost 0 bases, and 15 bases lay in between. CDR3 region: CASSSDTRFANTGELFF. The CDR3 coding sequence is TGTGCCAGCAGTTCGGACACGAGATTTGCGAACACCGGGGAGCTGTTTTTT.

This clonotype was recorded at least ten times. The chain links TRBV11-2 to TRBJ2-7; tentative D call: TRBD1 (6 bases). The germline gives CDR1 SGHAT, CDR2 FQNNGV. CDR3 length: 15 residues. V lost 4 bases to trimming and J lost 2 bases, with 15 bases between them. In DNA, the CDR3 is TGTGCCAGCAGCTACCACAACAGGGCGCCCTACGAGCAGTACTTC. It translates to CASSYHNRAPYEQYF.

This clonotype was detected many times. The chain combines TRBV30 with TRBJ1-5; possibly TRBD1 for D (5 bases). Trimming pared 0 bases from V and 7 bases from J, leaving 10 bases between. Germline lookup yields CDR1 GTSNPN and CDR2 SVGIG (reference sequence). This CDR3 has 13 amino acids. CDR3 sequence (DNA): TGTGCCTGGAGTGTAGGGGCAGGCCAGCCCCAGCATTTT. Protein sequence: CAWSVGAGQPQHF.

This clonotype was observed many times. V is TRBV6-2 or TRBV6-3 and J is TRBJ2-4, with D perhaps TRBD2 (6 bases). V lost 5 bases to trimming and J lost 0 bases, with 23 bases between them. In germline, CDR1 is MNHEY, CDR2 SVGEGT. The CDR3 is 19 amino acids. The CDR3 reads CASSTPKGLEGLAKNIQYF. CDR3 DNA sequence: TGTGCCAGCAGTACCCCCAAGGGGTTGGAGGGATTAGCCAAAAACATTCAGTACTTC.

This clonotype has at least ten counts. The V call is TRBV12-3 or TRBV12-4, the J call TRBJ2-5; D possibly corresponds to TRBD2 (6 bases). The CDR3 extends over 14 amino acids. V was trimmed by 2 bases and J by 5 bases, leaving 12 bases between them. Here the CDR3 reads CASSLTGGGETQYF. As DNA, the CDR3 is TGTGCCAGCAGTTTAACAGGTGGGGGGGAGACCCAGTACTTC.

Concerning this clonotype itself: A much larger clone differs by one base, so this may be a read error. CDR3 DNA sequence: TGTTCCAGCAGCTCGGGACAGGGTTTTAGTAGTCACACTGAAGCTTTCTTT. It is translated as CSSSSGQGFSSHTEAFF. The genes are TRBV5-4 and TRBJ1-1; 9 nucleotides align to TRBD1. Germline CDR1 is SGHNT and CDR2 is YYREEE (reference sequence). There are 17 residues in the CDR3.

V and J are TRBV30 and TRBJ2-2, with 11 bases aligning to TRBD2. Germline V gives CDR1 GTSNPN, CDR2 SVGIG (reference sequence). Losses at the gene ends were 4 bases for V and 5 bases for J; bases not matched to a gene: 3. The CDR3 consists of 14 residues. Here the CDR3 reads CAWNLAGGTGELFF. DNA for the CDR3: TGTGCCTGGAACCTAGCGGGAGGTACCGGGGAGCTGTTTTTT.

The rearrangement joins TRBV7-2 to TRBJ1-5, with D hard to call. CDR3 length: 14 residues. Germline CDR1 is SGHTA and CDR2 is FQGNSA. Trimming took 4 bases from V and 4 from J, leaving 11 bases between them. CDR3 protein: CASSWGVGNQPQHF. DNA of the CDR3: TGTGCCAGCAGCTGGGGTGTCGGGAATCAGCCCCAGCATTTT.

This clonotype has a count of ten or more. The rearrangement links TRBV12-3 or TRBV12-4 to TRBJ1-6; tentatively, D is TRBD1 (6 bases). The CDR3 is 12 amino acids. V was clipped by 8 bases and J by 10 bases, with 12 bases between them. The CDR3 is CASGTRGSPLHF. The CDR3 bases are TGTGCCAGCGGGACAAGGGGCTCACCCCTCCACTTT.